The sequence of this T cell receptor (beta chain) was determined in a study of T cell responses to AZD1222 COVID-19 vaccine. Study information: Researchers grouped second doses given at about 4 or about 12 weeks into one pool. Study-wide findings and caveats: Regions 160-218 and 743-854 held dominance among vaccine-associated CD4 TCRs, which spanned spike. There were mostly white British donors and more females than males, and clonal diversity was possibly underestimated. In all cases, repertoires were sampled only after the peak T cell response.

Deletions cut 1 base from V and 2 bases from J, with 9 bases between. CDR3 size: 15 residues. Germline V gene sequence: CDR1 SGHNT, CDR2 YYREEE (reference sequence). Details on this clone: The target antigen is unknown.

Profiling relied on immunoSEQ multiplex PCR, and the TCRdb table lists in-frame clones only, not all of them. This sample has about 100,000 clones; 84% occur once, and the top ten carry around 15%. The sequencing used peripheral blood, collected on day 0 of AZD1222 vaccination. The origin of this receptor is an adult in good health. The chain recombines TRBV5-4 with TRBJ1-4, with a tentative D call TRBD1 (6 bases). DNA for the CDR3: TGTGCCAGCAGCTTGAAGGGGGACACTAATGAAAAACTGTTTTTT. Amino acid sequence: CASSLKGDTNEKLFF.